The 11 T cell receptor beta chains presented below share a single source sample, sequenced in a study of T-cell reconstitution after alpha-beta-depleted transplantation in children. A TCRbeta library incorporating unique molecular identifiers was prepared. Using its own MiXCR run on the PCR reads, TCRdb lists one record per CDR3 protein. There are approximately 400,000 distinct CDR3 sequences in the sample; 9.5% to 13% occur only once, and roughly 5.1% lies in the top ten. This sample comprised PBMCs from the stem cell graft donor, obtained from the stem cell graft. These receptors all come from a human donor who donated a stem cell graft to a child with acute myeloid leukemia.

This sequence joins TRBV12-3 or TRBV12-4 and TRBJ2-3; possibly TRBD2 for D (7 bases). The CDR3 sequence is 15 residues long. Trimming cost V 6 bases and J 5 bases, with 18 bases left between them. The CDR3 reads CASSPLSGGRDTQYF. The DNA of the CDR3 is TGTGCCAGCAGCCCGCTGTCGGGGGGCCGAGATACGCAGTATTTT.

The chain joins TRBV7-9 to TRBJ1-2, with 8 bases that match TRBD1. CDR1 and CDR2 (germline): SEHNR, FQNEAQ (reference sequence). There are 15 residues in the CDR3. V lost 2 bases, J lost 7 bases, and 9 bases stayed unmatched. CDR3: CASSLPDRGGGGYTF. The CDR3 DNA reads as TGTGCCAGCAGCTTACCCGACAGGGGCGGGGGTGGCTACACCTTC.

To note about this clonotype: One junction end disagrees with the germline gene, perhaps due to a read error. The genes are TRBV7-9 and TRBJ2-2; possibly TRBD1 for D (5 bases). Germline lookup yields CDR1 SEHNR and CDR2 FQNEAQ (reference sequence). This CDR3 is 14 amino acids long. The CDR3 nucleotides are TGTGCCACCAGCTCCACAGGGAACACCGGGGAGCTGTTTTTT. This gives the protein CATSSTGNTGELFF.

CDR3 sequence (DNA): TGTGCCAGTCTGGAGGCAGGGAAGAACACTGAAGCTTTCTTT. Translating gives CASLEAGKNTEAFF. J is TRBJ1-1 and V is TRBV6-2 or TRBV6-3, with D possibly TRBD1 on 5 matching bases. This CDR3 is 14 amino acids long. Germline loops: CDR1 MNHEY, CDR2 SVGEGT. The germline V and J ends were trimmed by 9 bases and 1 base, with 15 bases remaining between them.

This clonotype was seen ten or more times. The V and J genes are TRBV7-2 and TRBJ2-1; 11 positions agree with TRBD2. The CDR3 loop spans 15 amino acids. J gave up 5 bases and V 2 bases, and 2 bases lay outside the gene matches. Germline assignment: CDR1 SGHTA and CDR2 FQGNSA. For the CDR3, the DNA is TGTGCCAGCAGCTTACTAGCGGGAGGCCACAATGAGCAGTTCTTC. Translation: CASSLLAGGHNEQFF. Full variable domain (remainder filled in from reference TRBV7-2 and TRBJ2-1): GAGVSQSPSNKVTEKGKDVELRCDPISGHTALYWYRQSLGQGLEFLIYFQGNSAPDKSGLPSDRFSAERTGGSVSTLTIQRTQQEDSAVYLCASSLLAGGHNEQFFGPGTRLTVL.

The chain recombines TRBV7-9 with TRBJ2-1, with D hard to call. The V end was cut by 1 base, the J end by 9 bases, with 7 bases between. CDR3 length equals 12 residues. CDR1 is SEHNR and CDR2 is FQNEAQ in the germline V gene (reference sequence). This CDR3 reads CASSLGAPEQFF. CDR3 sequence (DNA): TGTGCCAGCAGCTTAGGCGCCCCTGAGCAGTTCTTC.

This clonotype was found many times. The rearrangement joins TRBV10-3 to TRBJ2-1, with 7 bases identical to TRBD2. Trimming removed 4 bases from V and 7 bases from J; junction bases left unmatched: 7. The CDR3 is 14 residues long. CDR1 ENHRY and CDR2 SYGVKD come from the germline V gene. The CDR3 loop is CAISVASGMNEQFF. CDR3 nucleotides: TGTGCCATCAGTGTGGCTAGCGGTATGAATGAGCAGTTCTTC.

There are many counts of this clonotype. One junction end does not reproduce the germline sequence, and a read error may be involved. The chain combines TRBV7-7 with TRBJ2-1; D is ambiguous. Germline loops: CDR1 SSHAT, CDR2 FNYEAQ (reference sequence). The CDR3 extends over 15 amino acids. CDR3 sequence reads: CASSFRAASYNEQFF. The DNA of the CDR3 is TGTGCTAGCAGCTTCCGTGCGGCCTCCTACAATGAGCAGTTCTTC.

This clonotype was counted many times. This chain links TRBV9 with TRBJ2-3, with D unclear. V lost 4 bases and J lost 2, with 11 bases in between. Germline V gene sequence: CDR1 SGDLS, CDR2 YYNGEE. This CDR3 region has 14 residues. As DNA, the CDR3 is TGTGCCAGCAGCCCCCCCAAGAACACAGATACGCAGTATTTT. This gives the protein CASSPPKNTDTQYF.

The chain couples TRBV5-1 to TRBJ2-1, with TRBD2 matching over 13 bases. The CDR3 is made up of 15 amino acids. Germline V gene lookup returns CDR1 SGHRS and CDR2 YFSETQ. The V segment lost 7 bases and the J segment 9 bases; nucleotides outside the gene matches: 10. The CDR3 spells CASGTGTSGNGEQFF. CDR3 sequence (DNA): TGCGCCAGCGGGACCGGGACTAGCGGGAACGGTGAGCAGTTCTTC.

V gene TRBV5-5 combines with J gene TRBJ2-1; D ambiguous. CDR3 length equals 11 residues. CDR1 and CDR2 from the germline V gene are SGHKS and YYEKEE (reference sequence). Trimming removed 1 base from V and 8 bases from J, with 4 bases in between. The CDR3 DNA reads TGTGCCAGCAGCTTGATGCATGAGCAGTTCTTC. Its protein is CASSLMHEQFF.